This T cell receptor (beta chain) was identified in a study of low-dose radiotherapy and immunotherapy resistance in tumors. Sample time point: before trial treatment. First-strand cDNA used TRAV- and TRBV-specific primers, covering alpha and beta chains. TCR amplification ran 20 PCR cycles using constant-region and V-primer adapter primers. TCRdb itself ran the reads through MiXCR, one entry per CDR3 protein. The sample contains tens of thousands of distinct CDR3 sequences, approximately 31% of which appear only once. This clonotype was detected ten times or more. This TCR was sampled from a female donor with ovarian cancer. This sample comprised PBMCs, obtained before treatment.

The CDR3 nucleotides read TGTGCCAGCAGTTACCTTGGGGCCACTCAGCCCCAGCATTTT. Amino acid sequence: CASSYLGATQPQHF. The chain recombines TRBV6-2 or TRBV6-3 with TRBJ1-5, with D perhaps matching TRBD1 (5 bases). CDR1 is MNHEY, CDR2 SVGEGT, per germline. The V gene lost 2 bases and the J gene lost 6 bases, with 11 bases spanning the gap. The length of the CDR3 is 14 residues.